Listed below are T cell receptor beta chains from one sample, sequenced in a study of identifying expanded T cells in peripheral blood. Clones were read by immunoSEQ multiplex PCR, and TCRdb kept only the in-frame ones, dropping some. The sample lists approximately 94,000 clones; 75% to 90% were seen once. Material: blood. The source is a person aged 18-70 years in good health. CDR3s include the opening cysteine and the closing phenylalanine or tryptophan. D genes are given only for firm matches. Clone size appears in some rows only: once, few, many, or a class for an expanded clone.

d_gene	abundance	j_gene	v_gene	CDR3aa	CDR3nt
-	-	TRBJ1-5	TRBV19	CASSISSFNQPQHF	TGTGCCAGTAGTATATCCAGTTTCAATCAGCCCCAGCATTTT
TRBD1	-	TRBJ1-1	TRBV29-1	CSVGDRRTEAFF	TGCAGCGTAGGGGACAGGCGGACTGAAGCTTTCTTT
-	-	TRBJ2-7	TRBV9	CASSGPGPTFYEQYF	TGTGCCAGCAGTGGGCCGGGACCGACGTTCTACGAGCAGTACTTC
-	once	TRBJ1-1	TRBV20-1	CSAEQGPF	TGCAGTGCTGAACAGGGACCCTTT
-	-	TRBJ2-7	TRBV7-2	CASSLDLGEQYF	TGTGCCAGCAGCTTAGACTTAGGCGAGCAGTACTTC
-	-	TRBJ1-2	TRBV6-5	CASSYGSGDGSYGYTF	TGTGCCAGCAGTTACGGGTCAGGGGATGGGAGCTATGGCTACACCTTC
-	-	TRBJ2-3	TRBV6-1	CASSDRERDTQYF	TGTGCCAGCAGTGACAGGGAGCGAGATACGCAGTATTTT
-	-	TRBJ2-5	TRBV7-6	CASSLAETQYF	TGTGCCAGCAGCTTAGCAGAGACCCAGTACTTC
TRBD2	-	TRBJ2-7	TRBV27	CASSFRGSGTSYEQYF	TGTGCCAGCAGTTTCCGGGGTAGCGGGACGTCCTACGAGCAGTACTTC
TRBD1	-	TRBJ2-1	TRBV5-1	CASSLDRGGMNEQFF	TGCGCCAGCAGCCTGGACAGGGGGGGAATGAATGAGCAGTTCTTC
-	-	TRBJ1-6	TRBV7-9	CASSRDVVGGSPLHF	TGTGCCAGCAGCCGGGACGTGGTAGGGGGTTCACCCCTCCACTTT
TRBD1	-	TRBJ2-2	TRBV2	CASSETGTGGNGELFF	TGTGCCAGCAGTGAAACCGGGACAGGGGGGAATGGGGAGCTGTTTTTT
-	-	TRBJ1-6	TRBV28	CASSLRTAYSPLHF	TGTGCCAGCAGTTTGCGGACAGCATATTCACCCCTCCACTTT
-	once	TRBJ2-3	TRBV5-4	CASSFVSSNTQYF	TGTGCCAGCAGCTTCGTTTCGTCCAATACGCAGTATTTT